Shown below are 18 T cell receptor beta chains from a single sample sequenced in a study of graft-versus-host responses after intestinal transplantation. The antigens for these receptors are not known. Repertoires were generated with immunoSEQ multiplex PCR, while TCRdb's copy carries only in-frame clones and drops some. The sample includes more than 40,000 clones, approximately 95% of them seen just once. The material was unstimulated CD8+ T cells sorted from spleen or lymph node cells, obtained before transplant. The receptors come from a human donor who was the organ donor for an intestinal transplant.

This CDR3 is CAISEAGYDEQYF. The CDR3 region has the DNA TGTGCCATCAGTGAGGCAGGGTACGACGAGCAGTACTTC. The chain links TRBV10-3 to TRBJ2-7; weak D call: TRBD1 (5 bases). Germline-derived CDR1 and CDR2 are ENHRY and SYGVKD. The CDR3 has 13 amino acids. The V end was cut by 2 bases, the J end by 5 bases, with 10 bases between.

V is TRBV13 and J is TRBJ2-7; 10 bases are shared with TRBD1. The CDR3 loop spans 15 amino acids. Germline V gives CDR1 PRHDT, CDR2 FYEKMQ (reference sequence). V trimming: 3 bases; J trimming: 5 bases; junction bases outside the gene matches: 7. The CDR3 here is CASSFSGTGAHEQYF. As DNA, the CDR3 is TGTGCCAGCAGCTTCTCCGGGACAGGGGCTCACGAGCAGTACTTC.

In this sample, this clone turned up once. CDR3 protein: CASKPWPDTNTEAFF. In DNA form, the CDR3 reads TGTGCCAGCAAGCCCTGGCCGGACACGAACACTGAAGCTTTCTTT. V gene TRBV27 combines with J gene TRBJ1-1; a weak D match, TRBD1 (5 bases). Trimming cost V 7 bases and J 1 base, with 16 bases left between them. This CDR3 has 15 amino acids. The germline V gene encodes CDR1 MNHEY and CDR2 SMNVEV (reference sequence).

The J gene is TRBJ2-7, the V gene TRBV21-1; the table's D call TRBD2 went unverified against the DNA. TRBV21-1 has pseudogene status. The CDR3 covers 16 residues. This CDR3 is CASSKERAGASYEQYF. For the CDR3, the DNA is TGTGCCAGCAGCAAAGAGAGGGCAGGAGCCTCCTACGAGCAGTACTTC.

The chain recombines TRBV13 with TRBJ1-6, with D hard to call. CDR3 size: 12 residues. V was shortened by 4 bases and J by 9 bases, with 7 bases between the two germline ends. Germline V lookup: CDR1 PRHDT, CDR2 FYEKMQ (reference sequence). The CDR3 DNA reads as TGTGCCAGCAGCTCTTTTAGTTCACCCCTCCACTTT. Protein sequence: CASSSFSSPLHF.

The rearrangement uses TRBV4-3 and TRBJ2-3; TRBD1 is a possible D gene (6 bases). Trimming cost V 3 bases and J 10 bases, with 11 bases left between them. The CDR3 contains 12 residues. Per germline, CDR1 LGHNA and CDR2 YSLEER. The CDR3 DNA reads TGCGCCAGCAGCCAGACAGGACAGTCGCAGTATTTT. It translates to CASSQTGQSQYF.

This chain joins TRBV5-4 and TRBJ2-7, with D possibly being TRBD1 or TRBD2 (5 bases each). The CDR3 extends over 12 amino acids. Germline V gene sequence: CDR1 SGHNT, CDR2 YYREEE (reference sequence). V gave up 7 bases and J gave up 0 bases, with 8 bases separating them. CDR3 protein: CASSGASYEQYF. In DNA form, the CDR3 reads TGTGCCAGCTCCGGGGCCTCCTACGAGCAGTACTTC.

The V call is TRBV11-3, the J call TRBJ2-1; D remains unclear. The CDR3 runs to 17 residues. Trimming took off 4 bases at V and 0 bases at J, with 16 bases between the two ends. Germline V gene lookup returns CDR1 SGHNT and CDR2 YENEEA. CDR3 DNA sequence: TGTGCCAGCAGCTCCCCCGGGCCGGCGAGCTCCTACAATGAGCAGTTCTTC. Protein sequence: CASSSPGPASSYNEQFF.

The chain uses TRBV4-2 and TRBJ2-1; D not certain. Deletions cut 3 bases from V and 6 bases from J, with 12 bases between. Germline V lookup: CDR1 LGHNA, CDR2 YNFKEQ. CDR3 length equals 14 residues. CDR3 DNA: TGTGCCAGCAGCCAGGTGGACGGGCCCAATGAGCAGTTCTTC. It specifies CASSQVDGPNEQFF.

This clone has only one observation. The chain carries TRBV9 and TRBJ2-6; no firm D call. V was shortened by 0 bases and J by 5 bases, with 9 bases between the two germline ends. Germline loops: CDR1 SGDLS, CDR2 YYNGEE. The CDR3 length is 15 residues. CDR3 region: CASSVAGSWANVLTF. CDR3 bases: TGTGCCAGCAGCGTAGCCGGCAGCTGGGCCAACGTCCTGACTTTC. Full variable domain (rest looked up from reference TRBV9 and TRBJ2-6): DSGVTQTPKHLITATGQRVTLRCSPRSGDLSVYWYQQSLDQGLQFLIQYYNGEERAKGNILERFSAQQFPDLHSELNLSSLELGDSALYFCASSVAGSWANVLTFGAGSRLTVL.

The chain carries TRBV15 and TRBJ2-7; D not certain. V was trimmed by 1 base and J by 0 bases, leaving 7 bases between them. CDR1 is LNHNV, CDR2 YYDKDF, per germline (reference sequence). The CDR3 sequence is 14 residues long. The CDR3 spells CATSRAGPSYEQYF. In nucleotides, the CDR3 is TGTGCCACCAGCAGAGCAGGTCCCTCCTACGAGCAGTACTTC.

This clone has just a few counts. The chain joins TRBV7-2 to TRBJ1-3, with 7 bases aligning to TRBD1. The CDR3 loop spans 18 amino acids. The trim removed 5 bases at V and 2 bases at J, leaving 15 bases unmatched. Germline values: CDR1 SGHTA, CDR2 FQGNSA. For the CDR3, the DNA is TGTGCCAGCAGCGTCCGGGACAGACCCTGGTCGGCTGGAAACACCATATATTTT. Protein product: CASSVRDRPWSAGNTIYF.

The genes are TRBV19 and TRBJ2-3; 9 positions agree with TRBD1. Germline CDR1 and CDR2: LNHDA and SQIVND (reference sequence). The CDR3 has 16 residues. With 5 bases clipped from V and 5 bases from J, the junction kept 11 bases outside the gene matches. Here the CDR3 reads CASSAWTGDAGDTQYF. The CDR3 nucleotides read TGTGCCAGTAGTGCCTGGACAGGGGACGCCGGAGATACGCAGTATTTT.

This rearrangement joins TRBV7-9 to TRBJ1-1, with D possibly matching TRBD1 (5 bases). This CDR3 is 15 amino acids long. The germline gives CDR1 SEHNR, CDR2 FQNEAQ (reference sequence). The V gene lost 8 bases and the J gene lost 3 bases, with 19 bases spanning the gap. CDR3 bases: TGTGCCAGCGGGGGATATCTATACATCGACACTGAAGCTTTCTTT. This encodes CASGGYLYIDTEAFF.

The rearrangement links TRBV5-6 to TRBJ2-1; 7 bases agree with TRBD1. Trimming at V came to 4 bases and at J to 10 bases, leaving 11 bases not matched to a gene. Germline loops: CDR1 SGHDT, CDR2 YYEEEE. This CDR3 has 14 residues. CDR3 residues: CASSPGQDPWEQFF. In DNA form, the CDR3 reads TGTGCCAGCAGCCCAGGACAGGACCCATGGGAGCAGTTCTTC.

This clone was observed a handful of times. The CDR3 DNA reads as TGCGCCAGCAGCACGGGGACAGGACCGGACGAGCAGTACTTC. Residues: CASSTGTGPDEQYF. The rearrangement joins TRBV5-1 to TRBJ2-7; 8 nucleotides match TRBD1. This CDR3 contains 14 residues. The J segment lost 5 bases and the V segment lost 4 bases, leaving 8 bases of the junction unmatched. Germline V lookup: CDR1 SGHRS, CDR2 YFSETQ.

The genes are TRBV5-1 and TRBJ2-7, with D tentatively TRBD1 (6 bases). Trimming removed 4 bases from V and 11 bases from J, with 13 bases in between. CDR1 and CDR2 (germline): SGHRS, YFSETQ. This CDR3 region has 11 residues. The CDR3 region is CASSVQGREYF. The CDR3 DNA sequence: TGCGCCAGCAGCGTACAGGGTCGGGAGTACTTC.

This chain links TRBV11-2 with TRBJ2-1; 10 nucleotides align to TRBD2. This CDR3 contains 15 residues. From germline, CDR1 is SGHAT and CDR2 FQNNGV. J gave up 4 bases and V 4 bases, and 4 bases lay outside the gene matches. CDR3 residues: CASSYKAGGYNEQFF. The DNA of the CDR3 is TGTGCCAGCAGCTACAAAGCGGGGGGGTACAATGAGCAGTTCTTC.